The 10 T cell receptor beta chains presented below share a single source sample, sequenced in a study of blood T cell repertoires in COVID-19. Here immunoSEQ multiplex PCR was the method, and the copy in TCRdb shows in-frame clones only, minus some. The sample includes 180,000 or so clones, approximately 82% of them seen just once. Sample: PBMCs or T cells enriched from blood (not recorded which). Receptors were obtained from a woman between 45 and 65 years old in a cohort exposed to, infected with or recovered from COVID-19 (not recorded which).

The chain carries TRBV5-6 and TRBJ2-7; 12 bases agree with TRBD2. The CDR3 runs 16 residues. CDR1 is SGHDT and CDR2 is YYEEEE in the germline V gene. V lost 6 bases and J lost 1; bases outside the gene matches: 8. The CDR3 spells CASTGLAGRASYEQYF. The DNA of the CDR3 is TGTGCCAGCACGGGACTAGCGGGCCGTGCATCCTACGAGCAGTACTTC.

The rearrangement joins TRBV20-1 to TRBJ1-1, with no clear D. The CDR3 length is 11 residues. Per the germline V gene, CDR1 is DFQATT and CDR2 is SNEGSKA (reference sequence). Trimming removed 1 base at V and 11 bases at J, with 11 bases between. CDR3: CSARGAGFAFF. Here the CDR3 DNA reads TGCAGTGCTAGAGGGGCGGGGTTCGCTTTCTTT.

The V call is TRBV5-8, the J call TRBJ1-2; no reliable D call. Trimming shortened V by 4 bases and J by 7 bases, and 8 bases separated the two germline ends. Germline CDR1 and CDR2: SGHTS and YDEGEE. This CDR3 contains 11 residues. The chain's CDR3 is CASSQNSGYTF. The CDR3 DNA is TGTGCCAGCAGCCAAAACAGTGGCTACACCTTC. Filled out from reference TRBV5-8 and TRBJ1-2, the complete variable domain reads EAGVTQSPTHLIKTRGQQATLRCSPISGHTSVYWYQQALGLGLQFLLWYDEGEERNRGNFPPRFSGRQFPNYSSELNVNALELEDSALYLCASSQNSGYTFGSGTRLTVV.

The chain has TRBV10-2 and TRBJ2-1; TRBD2 agrees at 13 bases. V was clipped by 3 bases and J by 9 bases; unmatched bases: 17. Germline V gene lookup returns CDR1 WSHSY and CDR2 SAAADI. The CDR3 spans 19 residues. This CDR3 is CASSETQLAGGPIGTEQFF. Written as DNA, the CDR3 is TGCGCCAGCAGTGAAACTCAACTAGCGGGAGGGCCGATCGGCACTGAGCAGTTCTTC.

The rearrangement uses TRBV30 and TRBJ2-1; D is perhaps TRBD1 (5 bases). Trimming shortened V by 4 bases and J by 6 bases, and 7 bases separated the two germline ends. The CDR3 has 11 residues. The germline gives CDR1 GTSNPN, CDR2 SVGIG (reference sequence). The CDR3: CAWNQGNEQFF. CDR3 DNA: TGTGCCTGGAACCAGGGCAATGAGCAGTTCTTC. The variable domain in full, with the rest retrieved from reference TRBV30 and TRBJ2-1, is SQTIHQWPATLVQPVGSPLSLECTVEGTSNPNLYWYRQAAGRGLQLLFYSVGIGQISSEVPQNLSASRPQDRQFILSSKKLLLSDSGFYLCAWNQGNEQFFGPGTRLTVL.

V and J are TRBV3-1 (or the pseudogene TRBV3-2) and TRBJ2-7; D unclear. This CDR3 spans 13 amino acids. V gave up 0 bases and J gave up 3 bases, with 6 bases separating them. CDR1 and CDR2 (germline): LGHDT, YNNKEL (reference sequence). The CDR3 reads CASSQELDYEQYF. Here the CDR3 DNA reads TGTGCCAGCAGCCAAGAATTAGACTACGAGCAGTACTTC.

This clone showed up just a few times. The chain joins TRBV6-1 to TRBJ2-7; 9 nucleotides match TRBD2. Germline CDR1 and CDR2: MNHNS and SASEGT. Unmatched junction bases numbered 9, after V lost 2 bases and J lost 4 bases. The CDR3 is 16 amino acids. This chain's CDR3 is CASSERGSGSWYEQYF. Written as DNA, the CDR3 is TGTGCCAGCAGTGAACGTGGTAGCGGGAGTTGGTACGAGCAGTACTTC.

J is TRBJ1-5 and V is TRBV24-1; TRBD1 might be the D (5 bases). Per the germline V gene, CDR1 is KGHDR and CDR2 is SFDVKD. The germline V and J ends were trimmed by 6 bases and 4 bases, with 12 bases remaining between them. The CDR3 consists of 14 residues. The DNA for the CDR3 is TGTGCCACCAGTTATTCAGGGTTGAATCAGCCCCAGCATTTT. It translates to CATSYSGLNQPQHF.

This clone occurred a few times. CDR3 nucleotides: TGTGCCAGCAGCTTGTTAACCTACGAGCAGTACTTC. Protein product: CASSLLTYEQYF. The chain recombines TRBV7-2 with TRBJ2-7; D ambiguous. Germline CDR1 reads SGHTA; CDR2 reads FQGNSA. This CDR3 contains 12 residues. V was clipped by 3 bases and J by 2 bases, with 5 bases between them.

V gene TRBV4-2 combines with J gene TRBJ2-1, with TRBD2 identical over 12 bases. The germline V gene encodes CDR1 LGHNA and CDR2 YNFKEQ. CDR3 length: 15 amino acids. V lost 3 bases and J lost 4; bases outside the gene matches: 1. DNA for the CDR3: TGTGCCAGCAGCCAGACTAGCGGGGGTTACAATGAGCAGTTCTTC. Its translation: CASSQTSGGYNEQFF.